This TCR beta chain is from a study of T cell clones after liver transplantation. About the study: Post-transplant blood was tracked for graft-donor-reactive T cell clones identified in a pre-transplant mixed lymphocyte reaction. Three of eight recipients were HCV-positive; others had non-autoimmune, non-viral indications. Tolerant meant at least one year fully off immunosuppression without liver enzymes above twice normal.

V was shortened by 2 bases and J by 1 base, with 9 bases between the two germline ends. The V gene's germline CDR1 is MNHNS and CDR2 SASEGT. The CDR3 has 14 residues. TCRdb's copy holds only in-frame clones and misses some; the assay was immunoSEQ multiplex PCR. The sample lists roughly 55,000 clones; about 81% were seen once. The chain joins TRBV6-1 to TRBJ2-7; D remains ambiguous. This TCR derives from a human donor who received a liver transplant. The sequencing used CD4+ T cells from blood, collected before liver transplant. CDR3 sequence (DNA): TGTGCCAGCAGTGAATCACTCCGGTCCTACGAGCAGTACTTC. It encodes CASSESLRSYEQYF.